What follows describes a single T cell receptor beta chain. The V gene lost 2 bases and the J gene lost 5 bases, with 19 bases spanning the gap. There are 16 residues in the CDR3. Per the germline V gene, CDR1 is GTSNPN and CDR2 is SVGIG (reference sequence). These data belong to a study of early T cells in non-severe SARS-CoV-2 infection. Individual cDNA molecules carried attached unique molecular identifiers. In TCRdb, the 5' RACE reads were re-called with MiXCR into one record per CDR3 protein. The repertoire includes some 73,000 distinct CDR3 sequences, approximately 12% of them detected once, and approximately 3.6% sits in the top ten.

The sequenced sample was whole blood. J is TRBJ2-1 and V is TRBV30; D unresolved. This receptor was taken from an adult who was a healthcare worker with PCR-confirmed SARS-CoV-2 infection or an uninfected control (not recorded which). The CDR3 spells CAWSPRRSSAHNEQFF. As DNA, the CDR3 is TGTGCCTGGAGTCCCCGGCGGTCCTCGGCCCACAATGAGCAGTTCTTC.